This record covers a single T cell receptor (beta chain). This clonotype was seen at least ten times. Its antigen is not yet known. No much larger clonotype is one base removed from it; base qualities were not supplied. The record originates from a study of molecular identifiers for immune sequencing clone quantification (dated by TCRdb to 2016 to 2019). For the study in its entirety: For a replicate experiment, the RNA from either 20,000 or 100,000 naive CD8 T cells was divided into five aliquots, and four of those aliquots went on to sequencing. This methods study benchmarked molecular-identifier clustering-based TCR repertoire sequencing (MIDCIRS) and TCR RNA copy counting, using CD8 T cells to do so. Study-wide findings and limitations: Spiked-in Jurkat TCR RNA equivalent to a single cell was reported to be detectable even among one million naive CD8 T cells. About three recovered TCR RNA copies per cell were obtained by modeling, versus roughly 9.7 by digital PCR, implying a capture efficiency of 30% to 35%. The naive libraries included spiked-in Jurkat TCR RNA (fewer than eleven copies' worth), and this Jurkat TCR RNA is not part of the donor repertoire. Clones above 20 RNA copies held over 99% of molecules in CMV-specific effector cells but under 1% in naive cells. When barcode sub-clustering was left out, chimeric consensus sequences inflated TCR diversity, with chimeras reaching as high as 47%. Identical TCR molecules sharing a barcode could cause highly expanded clone sizes to be underestimated.

Libraries of naive CD8 T cells were built from anywhere between about 19,000 and 1,100,000 sorted cells, with 10%, 30% or 50% of the purified RNA used. Naive CD8 T cells, defined as CD8+CD4-CCR7+CD45RA+, were FACS-sorted into RLT Plus buffer on a BD FACSAria II. To test detection sensitivity, Jurkat RNA equal to around nine TCR copies was added to samples of about 17,000-1,100,000 naive CD8 T cells. Enrichment of CD8 T cells was done with RosetteSep CD8+ T Cell Enrichment Cocktail plus Ficoll-Paque, and ACK red cell lysis came afterward. Via the germline V gene, CDR1 is ENHRY and CDR2 SYGVKD. Trimming leaves V shorter by 2 bases and J shorter by 7 bases, with the junction holding 7 bases beyond the gene matches. The CDR3 has 16 amino acids, counting the end cysteine and phenylalanine. Only the CDR3 part of the read is kept: 48 bases, read in frame from the first base. Receptor libraries were prepared by PCR. The run used an Illumina HiSeq 4000. Bulk TCR libraries were made following a previously described method, with the TCR primers given in Table S5. Purification of total RNA was performed with the Qiagen AllPrep DNA/RNA kit. Before analysis, reads from multiple sequencing runs of the same library were pooled. The authors' pipeline ran thus. Reads were retained only if the reads had an exact TCR constant sequence, and the retained reads were trimmed to 150 nt and grouped according to their 12-nt molecular barcodes. Within each barcode group, reads were sub-clustered at a 15% Levenshtein threshold, and quality-weighted consensus sequences were built per RNA molecule. Non-functional sequences were filtered out, along with any lower-count sequence sitting one edit away from another sequence. On the basis of fitting two negative binomial distributions, barcode sub-clusters with fewer than 20% of the maximum read count were discarded. Clones were called with MiXCR by TCRdb after fastp trimmed the public reads at Q25, and only in-frame beta chains were retained. Under each unique CDR3 protein, matching rows form one entry showing the most common genes and DNA. The V and J calls were not made by the authors but by TCRdb's processing. Recorded for this sample are tens of thousands of distinct CDR3 sequences; about a sixth of them occurred a single time. About 1.5% of the sample goes to the ten largest clones.

Sequencing input: naive CD8+ T cells from blood, with Jurkat cell RNA spiked in. According to the study, the label for this sample's cell subset or site signals: FACS-sorted CD8+CD4-CCR7+CD45RA+ naive T cells. The source of this sequence is a human donor in good health. Some libraries in this study had Jurkat cell RNA spiked in. The rearrangement combines TRBV10-3 with TRBJ2-1; 11 of the junction bases match TRBD2. The sequenced DNA is TGTGCCATCAGTGAGGTAGCGGGAGGGCCAAGGAATGAGCAGTTCTTC. Translation gives CAISEVAGGPRNEQFF.